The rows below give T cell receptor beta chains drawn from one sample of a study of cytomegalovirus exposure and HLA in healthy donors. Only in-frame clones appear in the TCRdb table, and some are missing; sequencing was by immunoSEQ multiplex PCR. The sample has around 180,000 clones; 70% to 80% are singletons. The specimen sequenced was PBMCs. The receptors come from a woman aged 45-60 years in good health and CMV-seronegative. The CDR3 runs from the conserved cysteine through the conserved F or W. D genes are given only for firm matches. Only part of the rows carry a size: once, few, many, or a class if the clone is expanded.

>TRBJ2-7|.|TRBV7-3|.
CASSSPSPTGFTSSYEQYF
TGTGCCAGCAGCTCCCCGTCCCCTACAGGGTTTACAAGCTCCTACGAGCAGTACTTC
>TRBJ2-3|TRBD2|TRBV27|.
CASSFLGLAGTTDTQYF
TGTGCCAGCAGTTTCCTAGGACTAGCGGGGACCACAGATACGCAGTATTTT
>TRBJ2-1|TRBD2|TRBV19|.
CASSMARGYNEQFF
TGTGCCAGTAGTATGGCGCGGGGGTACAATGAGCAGTTCTTC
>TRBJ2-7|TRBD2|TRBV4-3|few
CASSQDPRGTYEQYF
TGCGCCAGCAGCCAAGATCCGCGGGGGACGTACGAGCAGTACTTC
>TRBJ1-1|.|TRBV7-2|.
CASSLPGDTEAFF
TGTGCCAGCAGCTTACCAGGGGACACTGAAGCTTTCTTT
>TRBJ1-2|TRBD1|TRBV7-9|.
CASRPISGQANYGYTF
TGTGCCAGCAGACCCATCTCTGGACAGGCCAACTATGGCTACACCTTC
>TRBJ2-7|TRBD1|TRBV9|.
CASSGGQEAYEQYF
TGTGCCAGCAGCGGGGGACAGGAGGCCTACGAGCAGTACTTC
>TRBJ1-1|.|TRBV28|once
CASSSNAGLTEAFF
TGTGCCAGCAGTTCCAACGCGGGGCTGACTGAAGCTTTCTTT
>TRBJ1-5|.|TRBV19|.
CASSIEYYSNQPQHF
TGTGCCAGTAGTATTGAGTACTATAGCAATCAGCCCCAGCATTTT
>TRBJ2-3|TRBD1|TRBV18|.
CASSPLMGQHTDTQYF
TGTGCCAGCTCACCCCTCATGGGACAGCACACAGATACGCAGTATTTT
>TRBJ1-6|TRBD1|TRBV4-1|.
CASSQGTGGFSPLHF
TGCGCCAGCAGCCAGGGGACAGGGGGTTTCTCACCCCTCCACTTT
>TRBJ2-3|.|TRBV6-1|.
CASLQGLGDTQYF
TGTGCCAGTCTTCAGGGGTTAGGGGATACGCAGTATTTT
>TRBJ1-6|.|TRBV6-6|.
CASSDSPSYNSPLHF
TGTGCCAGCAGCGACAGCCCCTCCTATAATTCACCCCTCCACTTT
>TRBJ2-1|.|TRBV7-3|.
CASSLRGNRGNEQFF
TGTGCCAGCAGCTTAAGGGGAAATAGAGGGAATGAGCAGTTCTTC
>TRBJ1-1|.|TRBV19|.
CASSAPRQAMNTEAFF
TGTGCCAGTAGTGCACCCCGACAGGCCATGAACACTGAAGCTTTCTTT
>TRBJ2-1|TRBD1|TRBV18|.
CASSLQGQANEQFF
TGTGCCAGCTCACTTCAGGGACAGGCCAATGAGCAGTTCTTC
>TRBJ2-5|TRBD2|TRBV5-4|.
CASSLGAGGLETQYF
TGTGCCAGCAGCTTGGGAGCGGGAGGGTTGGAGACCCAGTACTTC
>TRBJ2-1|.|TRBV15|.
CATSSRGNEQFF
TGTGCCACCAGCAGCAGAGGTAATGAGCAGTTCTTC
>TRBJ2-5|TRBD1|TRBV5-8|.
CASSRQGGTQYF
TGTGCCAGCAGTAGACAGGGGGGGACCCAGTACTTC
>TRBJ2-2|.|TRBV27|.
CASSFLGDTGELFF
TGTGCCAGCAGTTTCCTCGGGGACACCGGGGAGCTGTTTTTT
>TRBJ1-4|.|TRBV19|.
CASSRGGGAAEKLFF
TGTGCCAGTAGTAGGGGGGGAGGGGCCGCTGAAAAACTGTTTTTT
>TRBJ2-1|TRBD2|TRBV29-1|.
CSVLRPSGTFYNEQFF
TGCAGCGTTCTCAGACCTAGCGGGACTTTCTACAATGAGCAGTTCTTC
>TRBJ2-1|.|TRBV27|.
CAPLHEWDEQFF
TGTGCTCCACTACATGAATGGGATGAGCAGTTCTTC
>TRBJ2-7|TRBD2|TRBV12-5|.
CASGLDGTTYEQYF
TGTGCTAGTGGTTTGGACGGGACTACCTACGAGCAGTACTTC
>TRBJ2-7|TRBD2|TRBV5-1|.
CASSLSLAVGHEQYF
TGCGCCAGCAGCTTGTCACTAGCGGTTGGCCACGAGCAGTACTTC
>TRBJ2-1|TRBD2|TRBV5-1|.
CASSLSGLGNEQFF
TGCGCCAGCAGCCTGTCTGGACTAGGCAATGAGCAGTTCTTC
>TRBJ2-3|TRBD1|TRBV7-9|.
CASSLGQGADTQYF
TGTGCCAGCAGCTTAGGCCAGGGGGCAGATACGCAGTATTTT
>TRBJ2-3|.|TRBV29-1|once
CSVDRVSTDTQYF
TGCAGCGTTGACAGGGTGAGCACAGATACGCAGTATTTT
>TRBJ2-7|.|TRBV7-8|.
CASSPSSYEQYF
TGTGCCAGCAGCCCCAGCTCCTACGAGCAGTACTTC
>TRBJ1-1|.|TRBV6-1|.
CASERQRTTEAFF
TGTGCCAGCGAAAGACAGCGAACCACTGAAGCTTTCTTT
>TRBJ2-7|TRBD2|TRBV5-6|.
CASSFKSGAHYEQYF
TGTGCCAGCAGCTTTAAAAGCGGGGCTCACTACGAGCAGTACTTC
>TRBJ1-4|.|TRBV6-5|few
CASKRSGPEKLFF
TGTGCCAGCAAAAGATCAGGTCCCGAAAAACTGTTTTTT
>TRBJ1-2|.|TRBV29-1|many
CSVGQPGGGYTF
TGCAGCGTAGGGCAGCCCGGGGGAGGCTACACCTTC
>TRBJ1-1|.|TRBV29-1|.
CSAARKMNTEAFF
TGCAGCGCTGCCAGAAAGATGAACACTGAAGCTTTCTTT
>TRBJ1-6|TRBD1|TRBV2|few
CASRSTGGNSPLHF
TGTGCCAGCAGATCGACAGGGGGTAATTCACCCCTCCACTTT
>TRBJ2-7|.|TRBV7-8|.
CASSFGLWGGSSYEQYF
TGTGCCAGCAGCTTCGGTCTTTGGGGAGGAAGCTCCTACGAGCAGTACTTC
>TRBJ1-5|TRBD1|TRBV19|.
CASSISGQGGQPQHF
TGTGCCAGTAGTATAAGTGGACAGGGAGGCCAGCCCCAGCATTTT
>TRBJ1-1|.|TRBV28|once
CASSLGGRGNTEAFF
TGTGCCAGCAGTTTAGGGGGCAGGGGGAACACTGAAGCTTTCTTT
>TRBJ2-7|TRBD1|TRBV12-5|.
CASGSSGQGYSYEQYF
TGTGCTAGTGGTTCCTCGGGACAGGGATACTCCTACGAGCAGTACTTC
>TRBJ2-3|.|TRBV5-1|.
CASSLLSFGDTQYF
TGCGCCAGCAGCTTGCTGAGTTTCGGAGATACGCAGTATTTT
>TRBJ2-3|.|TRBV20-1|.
CSAVPGDTQYF
TGCAGTGCTGTCCCGGGAGATACGCAGTATTTT
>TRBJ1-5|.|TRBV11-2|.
CASSLTGHLNQPQHF
TGTGCCAGCAGCTTAACGGGACACCTAAATCAGCCCCAGCATTTT
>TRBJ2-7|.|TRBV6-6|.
CASTPSGSYEQYF
TGTGCCAGCACCCCGTCGGGGTCCTACGAGCAGTACTTC
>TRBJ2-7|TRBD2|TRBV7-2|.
CASSLVGLAVGEQYF
TGTGCCAGCAGCTTAGTCGGACTAGCGGTGGGGGAGCAGTACTTC
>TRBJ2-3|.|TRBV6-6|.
CASSWGVTDTQYF
TGTGCCAGCAGCTGGGGGGTCACAGATACGCAGTATTTT
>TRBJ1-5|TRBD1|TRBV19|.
CASSGTGDIQPQHF
TGTGCCAGTAGTGGGACAGGGGATATTCAGCCCCAGCATTTT
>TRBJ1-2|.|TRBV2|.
CASSDGWRGSNYGYTF
TGTGCCAGCAGTGACGGGTGGAGGGGTTCTAACTATGGCTACACCTTC
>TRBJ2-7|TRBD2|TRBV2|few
CASKTSGPFGEQYF
TGTGCCAGCAAGACTAGCGGTCCCTTTGGGGAGCAGTACTTC
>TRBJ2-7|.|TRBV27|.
CASSLGGTYEQYF
TGTGCCAGCAGTTTAGGGGGGACCTACGAGCAGTACTTC
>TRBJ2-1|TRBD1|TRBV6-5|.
CASTTDRGGYNEQFF
TGTGCCAGCACAACTGACAGGGGCGGGTACAATGAGCAGTTCTTC
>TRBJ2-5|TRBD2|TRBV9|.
CASSVEGLAGGRSQETQYF
TGTGCCAGCAGCGTAGAGGGACTAGCGGGAGGGCGGAGTCAAGAGACCCAGTACTTC
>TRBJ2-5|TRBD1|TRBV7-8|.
CASSLAPHARGRQETQYF
TGTGCCAGCAGCTTAGCCCCACACGCCAGGGGGCGTCAAGAGACCCAGTACTTC
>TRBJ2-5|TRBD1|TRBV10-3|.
CAIGQGEWAETQYF
TGTGCCATTGGTCAGGGGGAGTGGGCAGAGACCCAGTACTTC
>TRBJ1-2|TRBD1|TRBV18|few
CASSPVGQGQGYGYTF
TGTGCCAGCTCACCCGTCGGACAGGGACAGGGGTATGGCTACACCTTC
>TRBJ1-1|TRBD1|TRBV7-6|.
CASRELLGQGRFMNTEAFF
TGTGCCAGCAGAGAGCTTCTAGGACAGGGGAGGTTCATGAACACTGAAGCTTTCTTT
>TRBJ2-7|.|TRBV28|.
CASSLFGGATYEQYF
TGTGCCAGCAGTTTATTTGGCGGGGCAACCTACGAGCAGTACTTC
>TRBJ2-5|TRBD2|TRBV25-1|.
CASSEDRLAGAQETQYF
TGTGCCAGCAGTGAAGATCGACTAGCGGGGGCCCAAGAGACCCAGTACTTC
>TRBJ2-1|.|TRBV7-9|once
CASRSGLNEQFF
TGTGCCAGCAGATCAGGGCTCAATGAGCAGTTCTTC
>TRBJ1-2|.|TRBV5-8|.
CASSLSGPPSYGYTF
TGTGCCAGCAGCTTGAGCGGACCCCCTTCCTATGGCTACACCTTC
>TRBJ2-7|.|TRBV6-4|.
CASSDSTGGLTF
TGTGCCAGCAGTGACTCGACTGGGGGCCTGACATTC